A selection of T cell receptor beta chains follows, all from one sample in a study of graft-versus-host responses after intestinal transplantation. Antigens of these TCRs are unknown. Assay: immunoSEQ multiplex PCR; the TCRdb copy retains only in-frame clones and omits some. There are about 70,000 clones in the sample; 90% occur only once, and 1.3% lies in the top ten. Sequences were derived from unstimulated CD8+ T cells sorted from spleen or lymph node cells, sampled before intestinal transplant. The receptors here all came from a human donor who received an intestinal transplant. The CDR3 runs from the conserved cysteine through the conserved F or W. The order of the fields is clone size, D gene, V gene, J gene, CDR3 DNA, CDR3 protein. A D gene is named only where the DNA matches it firmly. Clone size, where shown, is once, few, many, or a class for clones that have expanded.

.,.,TRBV9,TRBJ2-5,TGTGCCAGCAGCGTAGGGGACACACAAGAGACCCAGTACTTC,CASSVGDTQETQYF
.,TRBD2,TRBV9,TRBJ2-7,TGTGCCAGCAGCGCTAGCGGGGGGGCCTTGGACGAGCAGTACTTC,CASSASGGALDEQYF
.,.,TRBV13,TRBJ1-2,TGTGCCAGCAGCTCCAACCTTCTCGGGGGGGCAGGTGGCTACACCTTC,CASSSNLLGGAGGYTF
.,.,TRBV4-2,TRBJ2-7,TGTGCCAGCAGCCAAGGGAGAGGGTCCTACGAGCAGTACTTC,CASSQGRGSYEQYF
.,TRBD1,TRBV4-1,TRBJ1-6,TGCGCCAGCAGCCCGGACAGGGGCGACTCCTATAATTCACCCCTCCACTTT,CASSPDRGDSYNSPLHF
.,TRBD2,TRBV7-6,TRBJ2-3,TGTGCCAGCAGCTTCGAAGTCACCCCTAGCGGGGCCACAGGTACGCAGTATTTT,CASSFEVTPSGATGTQYF
.,.,TRBV4-1,TRBJ2-1,TGCGCCAGCAGCCGGGGACACGAGAGCTCCTACAATGAGCAGTTCTTC,CASSRGHESSYNEQFF
.,TRBD2,TRBV4-1,TRBJ2-3,TGCGCCAGCAGCCACCCACTAGCGTCAGGAGATACGCAGTATTTT,CASSHPLASGDTQYF
.,TRBD1,TRBV6-5,TRBJ1-4,TGTGCCAGCGAAAGGGGGCGAACTAATGAAAAACTGTTTTTT,CASERGRTNEKLFF
.,.,TRBV9,TRBJ2-3,TGTGCCAGCAGCGCCGGGGGAGCGCCCGCAGATACGCAGTATTTT,CASSAGGAPADTQYF
once,.,TRBV2,TRBJ1-4,TGTGCCAGCACGAACAGCCTAAATGAAAAACTGTTTTTT,CASTNSLNEKLFF
.,.,TRBV4-1,TRBJ1-1,TGCGCCAGCAGCCAGGGACATACCACTGAAGCTTTCTTT,CASSQGHTTEAFF
.,TRBD1,TRBV25-1,TRBJ2-5,TGTGCCAGCAGTGAATACGGGACAGATTACCAAGAGACCCAGTACTTC,CASSEYGTDYQETQYF
once,.,TRBV5-4,TRBJ2-1,TGTGCCAGCAGCTTGGGCCTAGCAAAATACAATGAGCAGTTCTTC,CASSLGLAKYNEQFF
.,.,TRBV19,TRBJ1-1,TGTGCCAGTAGAGGGTCCGGGGGCACTGAAGCTTTCTTT,CASRGSGGTEAFF
.,.,TRBV21-1,TRBJ1-1,TGTGCCAGCAGCCCCTGGGGACAGGAGGGTAGCACTGAAGCTTTCTTT,CASSPWGQEGSTEAFF
.,TRBD2,TRBV19,TRBJ2-1,TGTGCCAGTAGTAGGGGGGGTAGCTCCTACAATGAGCAGTTCTTC,CASSRGGSSYNEQFF
.,TRBD1,TRBV5-8,TRBJ2-1,TGTGCCAGCAGCTTGCGGGACAGTTACAATGAGCAGTTCTTC,CASSLRDSYNEQFF
.,TRBD2,TRBV4-1,TRBJ2-1,TGCGCCAGCAGCCAGTCGGGACTAGCGGGGGGGTTTTTCGAGCAGTTCTTC,CASSQSGLAGGFFEQFF
once,.,TRBV19,TRBJ1-1,TGTGCCAGTAGTGGGGGGGGTACTGAAGCTTTCTTT,CASSGGGTEAFF
few,TRBD2,TRBV9,TRBJ2-3,TGTGCCAGCAGCGTAGTTACGGGGGGGACAGATACGCAGTATTTT,CASSVVTGGTDTQYF
.,.,TRBV20-1,TRBJ2-1,TGCGGCTGTCCCTCCTACAATGAGCAGTTCTTC,CGCPSYNEQFF
.,TRBD2,TRBV19,TRBJ2-2,TGTGCCAGTAGTGACGACCGTGGGACTAGCGGGGATCCCGGGGAGCTGTTTTTT,CASSDDRGTSGDPGELFF
.,TRBD1,TRBV7-9,TRBJ2-7,TGTGCCAGCAGCACCGGGACAGAGTTCTACGAGCAGTACTTC,CASSTGTEFYEQYF
once,TRBD1,TRBV9,TRBJ2-7,TGTGCCAGCAGCGCAACAGGGGAACCCTCCTACGAGCAGTACTTC,CASSATGEPSYEQYF
.,TRBD1,TRBV19,TRBJ2-5,TGTGCCAGTAGTGTCCGACAGGGGGAGACCCAGTACTTC,CASSVRQGETQYF
.,.,TRBV6-5,TRBJ2-2,TGTGCCAGCAGTTACTCGGGGGGAGGCACCGGGGAGCTGTTTTTT,CASSYSGGGTGELFF
.,.,TRBV2,TRBJ2-3,TGTGCCAGCAGTGAGAAAGGGGCAGATACGCAGTATTTT,CASSEKGADTQYF
.,.,TRBV10-2,TRBJ2-2,TGCGCCAGCAGTGAGTACTTCCTCACCGGGGAGCTGTTTTTT,CASSEYFLTGELFF
.,.,TRBV6-5,TRBJ1-2,TGTGCCAGCGGAGGGTCCCGTGGCTACACCTTC,CASGGSRGYTF
.,TRBD1,TRBV25-1,TRBJ2-3,TGTGCCAGCAGTGAAGACAGGGGAGATACGCAGTATTTT,CASSEDRGDTQYF
few,TRBD1,TRBV6-5,TRBJ2-7,TGTGCCACTAAGACAGGGCACGAGCAGTACTTC,CATKTGHEQYF
.,.,TRBV6-6,TRBJ1-2,TGTGCCAGCAGTTACGTGTCCCCCGGAGATGGCTACACCTTC,CASSYVSPGDGYTF
few,TRBD2,TRBV4-1,TRBJ2-7,TGCGCCAGCAGCCCTGCGGGGGACGAGCAGTACTTC,CASSPAGDEQYF
.,.,TRBV11-2,TRBJ1-5,TGTGCCAGCAGCCCCGGGGTTGCAGGGGACCCCCAGCATTTT,CASSPGVAGDPQHF
few,.,TRBV2,TRBJ1-1,TGTGCCAGCCCTGCGGCTTTCTTT,CASPAAFF
.,.,TRBV12-5,TRBJ1-1,TGTGCTAGTGGCCCGGGAAACACTGAAGCTTTCTTT,CASGPGNTEAFF
.,TRBD1,TRBV15,TRBJ2-7,TGTGCCACCAGCATGTCAGGGACAGGGATCGACGAGCAGTACTTC,CATSMSGTGIDEQYF
.,.,TRBV9,TRBJ1-2,TGTGCCAGCCGCGGTGGGGCGGACTATGGCTACACCTTC,CASRGGADYGYTF
.,TRBD1,TRBV19,TRBJ1-1,TGTGCCAGTACCGATGGACAGGGAGACACTGAAGCTTTCTTT,CASTDGQGDTEAFF
.,.,TRBV9,TRBJ1-5,TGTGCCAGCAGCGTAGGGACGGGAAATCAGCCCCAGCATTTT,CASSVGTGNQPQHF
.,.,TRBV5-6,TRBJ2-1,TGTGCCAGCAGCCCAGTTGGGTCCGGGGAGTATCTCAATGAGCAGTTCTTC,CASSPVGSGEYLNEQFF
.,.,TRBV29-1,TRBJ1-1,TGCAGCGTTGAGGAGACCCAATCTGAAGCTTTCTTT,CSVEETQSEAFF
.,.,TRBV13,TRBJ1-1,TGTGCCAGCAGCCGAGGGAGGGGTGAAGCTTTCTTT,CASSRGRGEAFF
.,.,TRBV27,TRBJ2-7,TGTGCCAGCAGTCTAAACAGTTACGAGCAGTACTTC,CASSLNSYEQYF
.,.,TRBV7-6,TRBJ2-5,TGTGCCAGCAGCTTGGGCGGGGGCCTTCAAGAGACCCAGTACTTC,CASSLGGGLQETQYF
.,TRBD1,TRBV11-2,TRBJ1-2,TGTGCCAGCAGCGCGACCGGGACAGCACTCTATGGCTACACCTTC,CASSATGTALYGYTF
.,TRBD1,TRBV6-5,TRBJ1-1,TGTGCCAGCAGTGGACAGGGGAACACTGAAGCTTTCTTT,CASSGQGNTEAFF
.,.,TRBV5-3,TRBJ1-6,TGTGCCAGAAGCCGACCGCGGGGGTCGGGCTCCTATAATTCACCCCTCCACTTT,CARSRPRGSGSYNSPLHF
.,.,TRBV6-1,TRBJ2-7,TGTGCCAGCAGTGAAGGGGGACATACCTACGAGCAGTACTTC,CASSEGGHTYEQYF
few,.,TRBV6-1,TRBJ2-7,TGTGCCAGCATAGAGAGGAACGAGCAGTACTTC,CASIERNEQYF
.,TRBD1,TRBV18,TRBJ2-3,TGTGCCAGCTCTCCGACAGGGTCGAGAGATACGCAGTATTTT,CASSPTGSRDTQYF
.,TRBD1,TRBV5-4,TRBJ2-7,TGTGCCAGCAGCCCCCATGGACAGGACTACGAGCAGTACTTC,CASSPHGQDYEQYF